The T cell receptor (beta chain) under discussion was sequenced for a study of blood T cell repertoires in COVID-19. Study-level background: The study drew acute and convalescent COVID-19 samples from the United States, Italy and Spain. Sources were T cells, B-cell-depleted T cells, or PBMCs; the material itself was cDNA or gDNA.

Sequencing used immunoSEQ multiplex PCR; TCRdb keeps in-frame clones, though not all of them. The profile shows 170,000 or so clones, more than 90% of them singletons. This clone was counted only a few times. The sample consisted of peripheral blood. The sequence was obtained from a man in his fifties with acute or convalescent COVID-19.

The CDR3 spells CASSLARAGANVLTF. The CDR3 DNA reads as TGTGCCAGCAGCTTGGCCAGGGCCGGGGCCAACGTCCTGACTTTC. The chain is built from TRBV7-9 and TRBJ2-6; tentative D call: TRBD1 (5 bases). This CDR3 has 15 residues. The V gene's germline CDR1 is SEHNR and CDR2 FQNEAQ (reference sequence). V was trimmed by 3 bases and J by 4 bases, leaving 10 bases between them. Full variable domain (rest looked up from reference TRBV7-9 and TRBJ2-6): DTGVSQNPRHKITKRGQNVTFRCDPISEHNRLYWYRQTLGQGPEFLTYFQNEAQLEKSRLLSDRFSAERPKGSFSTLEIQRTEQGDSAMYLCASSLARAGANVLTFGAGSRLTVL.